This T cell receptor beta chain was sequenced in a study of identical twins. Findings and caveats of the study: These conclusions were based on statistical analysis (cross-sectional, not following the same donors).

The donors were all healthy and Caucasian. cDNA carried unique molecular identifiers, and a universal primer site was added by template switching. In TCRdb, the 5' RACE reads were re-called with MiXCR into one record per CDR3 protein. This table holds 150,000 or so distinct CDR3 sequences, roughly 3.5% found once. The CDR3 consists of 13 residues. Trimming cost V 6 bases and J 2 bases, with 8 bases left between them. The germline V gene has CDR1 DFQATT and CDR2 SNEGSKA (reference sequence). This clonotype has a count of ten or more. Its antigen remains unidentified. The genes are TRBV20-1 and TRBJ1-6; D is perhaps TRBD1 (5 bases). Material: memory T cells sorted from blood. The TCR was taken from a young man in good health. In DNA, the CDR3 is TGCAGTGCACCAGGGCCCTATAATTCACCCCTCCACTTT. It encodes CSAPGPYNSPLHF.